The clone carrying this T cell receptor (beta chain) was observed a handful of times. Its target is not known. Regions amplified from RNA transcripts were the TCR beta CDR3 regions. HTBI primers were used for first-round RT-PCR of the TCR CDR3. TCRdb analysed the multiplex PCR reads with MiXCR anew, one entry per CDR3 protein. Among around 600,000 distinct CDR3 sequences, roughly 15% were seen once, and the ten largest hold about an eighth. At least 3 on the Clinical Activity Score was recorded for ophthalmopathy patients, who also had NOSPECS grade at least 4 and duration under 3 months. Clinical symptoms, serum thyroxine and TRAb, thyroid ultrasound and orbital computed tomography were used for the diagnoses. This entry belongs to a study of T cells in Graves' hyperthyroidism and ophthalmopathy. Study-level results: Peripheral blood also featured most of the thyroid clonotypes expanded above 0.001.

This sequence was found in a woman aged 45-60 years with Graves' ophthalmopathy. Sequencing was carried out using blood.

This CDR3 is CASSRTYYYEQYF. Written as DNA, the CDR3 is TGTGCCAGCAGCCGCACCTATTACTACGAGCAGTACTTC. The chain uses TRBV6-1 and TRBJ2-7, with D unresolved. The CDR3 runs to 13 residues. The germline V and J ends were trimmed by 6 bases and 3 bases, with 12 bases remaining between them. Germline CDR1 is MNHNS and CDR2 is SASEGT.